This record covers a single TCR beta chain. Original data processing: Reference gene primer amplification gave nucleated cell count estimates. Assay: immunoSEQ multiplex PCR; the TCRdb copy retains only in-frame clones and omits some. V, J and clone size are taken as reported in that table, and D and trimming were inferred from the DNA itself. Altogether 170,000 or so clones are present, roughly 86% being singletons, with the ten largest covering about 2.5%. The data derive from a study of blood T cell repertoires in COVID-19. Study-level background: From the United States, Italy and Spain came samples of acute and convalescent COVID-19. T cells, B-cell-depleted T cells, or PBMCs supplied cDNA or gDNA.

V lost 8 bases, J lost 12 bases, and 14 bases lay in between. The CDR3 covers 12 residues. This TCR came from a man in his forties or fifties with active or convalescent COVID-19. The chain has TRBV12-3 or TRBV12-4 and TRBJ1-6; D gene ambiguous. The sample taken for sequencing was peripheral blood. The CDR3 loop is CASSTGIGPLHF. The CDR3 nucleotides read TGTGCCAGCTCGACCGGGATAGGACCCCTCCACTTT.